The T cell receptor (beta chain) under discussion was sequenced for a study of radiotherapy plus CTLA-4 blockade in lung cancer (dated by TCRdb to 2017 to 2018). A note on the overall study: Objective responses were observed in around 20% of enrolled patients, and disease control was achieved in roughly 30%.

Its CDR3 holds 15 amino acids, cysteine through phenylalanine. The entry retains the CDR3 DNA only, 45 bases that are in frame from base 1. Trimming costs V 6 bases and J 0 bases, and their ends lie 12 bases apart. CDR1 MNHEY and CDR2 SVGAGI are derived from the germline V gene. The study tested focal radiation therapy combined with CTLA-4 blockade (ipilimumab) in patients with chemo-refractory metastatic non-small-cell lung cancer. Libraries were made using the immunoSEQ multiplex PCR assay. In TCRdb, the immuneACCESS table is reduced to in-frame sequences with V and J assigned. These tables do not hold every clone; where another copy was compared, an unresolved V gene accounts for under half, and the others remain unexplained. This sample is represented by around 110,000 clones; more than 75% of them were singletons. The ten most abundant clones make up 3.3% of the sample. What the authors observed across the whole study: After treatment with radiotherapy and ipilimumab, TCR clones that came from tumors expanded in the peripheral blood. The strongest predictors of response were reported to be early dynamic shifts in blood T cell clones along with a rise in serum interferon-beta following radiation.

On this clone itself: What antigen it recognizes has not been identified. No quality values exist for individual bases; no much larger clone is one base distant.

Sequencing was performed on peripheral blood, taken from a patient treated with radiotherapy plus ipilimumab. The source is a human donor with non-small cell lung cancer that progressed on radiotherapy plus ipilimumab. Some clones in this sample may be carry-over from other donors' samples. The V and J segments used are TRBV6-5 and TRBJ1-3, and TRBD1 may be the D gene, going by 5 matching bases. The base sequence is TGTGCCAGCAGGGCCCAGGGTCTCTCTGGAAACACCATATATTTT. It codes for CASRAQGLSGNTIYF.